This TCR beta chain comes out of a study of naive and memory T cell subsets. The CDR3 length is 14 residues. CDR1 and CDR2 from the germline V gene are SEHNR and FQNEAQ (reference sequence). The ends were cut back, 3 bases at V and 2 bases at J, with 9 bases in the middle. An equimolar mix of two oligonucleotides served as the beta constant-region primer for TRBC1 and TRBC2. Ligated cDNA was amplified by four rounds of PCR with nested alpha and beta constant-region primers and SP2. An oligonucleotide with the SP2 primer and a 12-nucleotide UMI was ligated to the cDNA 3' end. MiXCR, run by TCRdb on the UMI-ligation and nested PCR reads, gives a single entry per CDR3 protein. The repertoire includes 10,000 or so distinct CDR3 sequences, around 5.6% of them detected once, and roughly 50% sits in the top ten. EMRA cells were CD45RA+CD27-, and effector memory cells CD45RA-CD27-. This clonotype was observed a few times.

The sample taken for sequencing was CD4+ TEMRA cells from blood. The subset was: effector memory re-expressing CD45RA, CD45RA+ CD27-. The sequence was obtained from a human donor in good health. The genes are TRBV7-9 and TRBJ2-3; D could derive from TRBD1 or TRBD2 (5 bases each). In DNA form, the CDR3 reads TGTGCCAGCAGCTTGTCCGGGACCACAGATACGCAGTATTTT. It yields the protein CASSLSGTTDTQYF. The full variable domain, rest sourced from reference TRBV7-9 and TRBJ2-3, is DTGVSQNPRHKITKRGQNVTFRCDPISEHNRLYWYRQTLGQGPEFLTYFQNEAQLEKSRLLSDRFSAERPKGSFSTLEIQRTEQGDSAMYLCASSLSGTTDTQYFGPGTRLTVL.